The clone carrying this TCR beta chain was counted between two and nine times. Its antigen is unidentified. This specimen belongs to a study of beta chain features in type 1 diabetes. Findings and limits, study-wide: At VDJ recombination sites, type 1 diabetes patients had fewer insertions and more deleted nucleotides. Relative to healthy donors, patients appeared to have naive, central memory and Treg TCRB repertoires that were more similar. People with Type 1 diabetes carried modestly yet significantly shorter TCRB CDR3s in all four CD4+ subsets.

V was pared by 3 bases and J by 0 bases, with 2 bases of the junction left unmatched. Germline CDR1 reads KGHSH; CDR2 reads LQKENI. CDR3 size: 14 residues. The sequenced template was cDNA made from the entire isolated RNA. Produced via immunoSEQ multiplex PCR; TCRdb's table is partial and in-frame only. The table lists some 200,000 clones, approximately 16% of them singletons, with 0.065% to 0.095% in the top ten. The authors took one heparinised blood draw, averaging approximately 110 mL, from each donor. CD4+ cells of the naive, central memory, regulatory and stem cell-like memory types were sorted via CD45RO/CCR7/CD25/CD127/CD95/CD27.

The sequencing sample was made of naive CD4+ T cells from blood. The receptor was isolated from a man aged 25 to 40 with type 1 diabetes. This chain uses TRBV18 with TRBJ2-7; 7 nucleotides align to TRBD2. CDR3 sequence: CASSPGGSSYEQYF. The CDR3 DNA follows: TGTGCCAGCTCACCGGGCGGGAGCTCCTACGAGCAGTACTTC.